The text below deals with one T cell receptor (beta chain). Its antigen is as yet unknown. Template material for amplifying TCR beta CDR3 regions consisted of RNA transcripts. The HTBI primer set drove a first-round RT-PCR of the TCR CDR3. MiXCR was run by TCRdb on the multiplex PCR reads, yielding one entry per CDR3 protein. The data contain under 40,000 distinct CDR3 sequences, around 50% of them singletons. V lost 6 bases and J lost 7, with 21 bases in between. This CDR3 is 15 amino acids long. The study excluded patients with uncontrolled infection, other autoimmune disease, pregnancy or lactation. This entry is derived from a study of T cells in Graves' hyperthyroidism and ophthalmopathy. Overall study results and limits: Stable hyperthyroidism was told apart from ophthalmopathy by a model built on 13 V-J features. In the blood, most expanded thyroid clonotypes above 0.001 appeared as well.

The chain carries TRBV12-3 or TRBV12-4 and TRBJ2-5, with D perhaps matching TRBD1 or TRBD2 (6 bases each). Specimen: blood. The TCR comes from a woman in her thirties or forties with Graves' ophthalmopathy. Here the CDR3 DNA reads TGTGCCAGCAGGTACAGGGAAGGGGGGTTCGGGACCCAGTACTTC. This encodes CASRYREGGFGTQYF.